This T cell receptor beta chain derives from a study of glioma-infiltrating T cells after dendritic cell vaccination (dated by TCRdb to 2016 to 2017). Study-level background: The cohort included approximately 15 glioblastoma patients drawn from Phase I and II dendritic cell vaccination trials, of whom 9 were newly diagnosed and 6 had recurrent disease. Autologous tumor lysate-pulsed dendritic cell vaccination was administered to the patients between the early 2000s and the early 2010s. The vaccine was prepared from monocyte-derived dendritic cells that were cultured for seven days with IL-4 and GM-CSF and then pulsed overnight with autologous tumor lysate. Three intradermal dendritic cell vaccine injections were administered to patients at biweekly intervals in the arm below the axilla. Tumor-infiltrating lymphocyte content was quantified and tumor and blood repertoires were compared in dendritic cell-vaccinated glioblastoma patients by deep sequencing of TCR beta CDR3 regions. Survival after dendritic cell vaccination was correlated with TCR sequencing metrics, including TIL content and tumor-blood repertoire overlap. The full study reports these points: The three-group TCR overlap response model was described as speculative and requiring prospective validation. After dendritic cell vaccination, a higher estimated pretreatment TIL content predicted longer time to progression and overall survival. No direct relationship between TCR clonality and survival was found, suggesting that a diverse polyclonal response may matter. The cohort was small and heterogeneous, few patients had complete blood and tumor sets, and even fewer had initial-recurrent tumor pairs.

From its cysteine to its phenylalanine, the CDR3 spans 16 amino acids. Solely the CDR3 DNA is kept, with 48 bases framed from the first base. CDR1 SGHRS and CDR2 YFSETQ are derived from the germline V gene. After removal of 3 bases from V and 2 bases from J, the junction retains 6 bases not matched to a gene. The immunoSEQ assay amplified TCRB CDR3 regions from roughly 2.1 micrograms of genomic DNA, or from all available DNA when less than that amount was available. For multiplex PCR, 60 forward primers for TCR V beta segments and 13 reverse primers for J beta segments were used. Synthetic control templates were spiked into each sample at limiting dilution to estimate reads per starting template. Sequencing produced 87 bp reads on the Illumina HiSeq System. The study's processing was this. PCR and sequencing errors were removed by merging closely related sequences with a nearest neighbor algorithm. TCR overlap was measured as the percentage of unique tumor TCR beta sequences also present in the same patient's peripheral blood. What TCRdb holds here is the immuneACCESS table cut down to in-frame rearrangements. Part of the clones is not present; checked against another copy, under half of the missing clones reflect an unresolved V gene, and the others are unexplained. That table is the source of V, J and clone size, and D and trimming were worked out from the DNA. The sample has around 78,000 clones on record, roughly 87% of them singletons. Of the sample, approximately 2.2% falls within the top ten clones.

Worth noting for this clone: Its antigen specificity is not known. Per-base quality was not reported, and no clone a single base away is much larger than it.

This specimen's time point label, interpreted: after dendritic cell vaccination, including at tumor progression/relapse. Patients were selected on the basis of adequate residual fresh-frozen tumor tissue and more than two years of available survival data. Molecular status otherwise varied across the glioblastoma patients, but none of them carried an isocitrate dehydrogenase mutation. PBMC were collected before vaccination, two weeks after the third vaccination, and at tumor progression when it occurred. The Qiagen DNeasy Blood extraction Kit was used for extraction of genomic DNA. The source is a human donor with glioblastoma. This specimen was blood, taken after dendritic cell vaccination. Recombination joined TRBV5-1 with TRBJ2-2; 8 of the junction bases match TRBD1. The CDR3 in this case is CASSSQGTGNTGELFF. The base sequence is TGCGCCAGCAGCTCACAGGGGACAGGTAACACCGGGGAGCTGTTTTTT.